Sequencing of this T cell receptor beta chain was carried out in a study of blood T cell repertoires in COVID-19. The overall study: The United States, Italy and Spain supplied acute and convalescent COVID-19 samples.

The Seattle patients joined while their infection was active and were tracked longitudinally afterward. Authors' processing steps: Reference gene primer amplification gave nucleated cell count estimates. The data were produced by immunoSEQ multiplex PCR, yet TCRdb's version contains in-frame clones alone and is incomplete. V and J calls and clone size are given by that table; D and trimming were obtained from the DNA. Among around 190,000 clones listed, about four fifths were seen once. Trimming took off 3 bases at V and 0 bases at J, with 27 bases between the two ends. The CDR3 spans 20 residues. The germline CDR1 and CDR2 sequences are WNHNN and SYGVQD (reference sequence).

This chain links TRBV10-1 with TRBJ2-7; tentatively, D is TRBD1 (5 bases). The receptor was derived from a woman in her thirties or forties with COVID-19, enrolled during active disease. The specimen was peripheral blood. The CDR3 DNA is TGCGCCAGCAGTGATATTATGACAGCCCAGGAGCTTAGGAGCTCCTACGAGCAGTACGTC. Translating it yields CASSDIMTAQELRSSYEQYV.